This section outlines one T cell receptor beta chain sequence together with its context. J gave up 7 bases and V 8 bases, and 4 bases lay outside the gene matches. Germline lookup yields CDR1 MDHEN and CDR2 SYDVKM. This CDR3 has 13 amino acids. The data were taken from a study of control samples from healthy donors and cancer patients. Measured with immunoSEQ multiplex PCR; TCRdb has only the in-frame clones, and not every one. This sample yields over 100,000 clones, of which 92% are seen a single time; roughly 2.1% belongs to the top ten. The origin of this receptor is a woman between 45 and 65 years old in good health. The chain joins TRBV28 to TRBJ1-3, with 11 bases fitting TRBD1. Sequences were obtained from blood. CDR3 loop: CASGDRGGNTIYF. The DNA of the CDR3 is TGTGCCAGCGGGGACAGGGGGGGGAACACCATATATTTT.